There are a few counts of the clone carrying this T cell receptor (beta chain). What it binds is unknown. Semiquantitative ARM-PCR amplified T cell receptor alpha and beta CDR3 regions from mRNA. Exponential amplification used communal superprimers after tagged nested gene-specific primers in ARM-PCR. A single record per CDR3 protein comes from TCRdb applying MiXCR to the multiplex PCR reads. The table shows 10,000 to 15,000 distinct CDR3 sequences, with over 60% occurring only once. This record belongs to a study of relationships among human T cell subsets. Whole-study findings and limits: Some CD4+CD8+ double-positive cells may remain after bead sorting. No significant subset differences appeared in V, D, J use, CDR3 length or N-additions.

Th1 cells were collected as flow-through following bead selections for CD25, CD56 and CD294. The CDR3 consists of 12 residues. The V gene's germline CDR1 is DFQATT and CDR2 SNEGSKA (reference sequence). Trimming at V came to 6 bases and at J to 8 bases, leaving 6 bases not matched to a gene. V gene TRBV20-1 combines with J gene TRBJ2-1, with TRBD1 matching over 8 bases. The material sequenced was CD4+ Th1 cells sorted from blood. The sequence was obtained from a man aged 40-49 years in good health. Written as DNA, the CDR3 is TGCAGTGCGCCCGGACAGGGCGATGAGCAGTTCTTC. Amino acids: CSAPGQGDEQFF.